This TCR beta chain came from a study of blood T cell repertoires in COVID-19. The table came from immunoSEQ multiplex PCR; TCRdb's copy has only in-frame clones and leaves some out. The table records fewer than 500,000 clones, 70% to 90% of them present only once. V lost 5 bases and J lost 4; bases outside the gene matches: 14. Germline CDR1 and CDR2: MDHEN and SYDVKM. CDR3 length equals 17 residues. The table lists this clone with a few counts. Sequencing was carried out using PBMCs or T cells enriched from blood (not recorded which). The sequence was collected from a woman younger than 35 with acute COVID-19. The chain is built from TRBV28 and TRBJ1-2; 9 bases agree with TRBD1. This chain's CDR3 is CASSLRPTGGAFYGYTF. CDR3 bases: TGTGCCAGCAGTCTCCGACCCACAGGGGGCGCCTTCTATGGCTACACCTTC.